This T cell receptor beta chain was recovered during a study of shared clonotypes between healthy human individuals (dated by TCRdb to between 2020 and 2021). About the full investigation: The cohort included three men and a couple of women between 18 and 49 years of age. For each donor, CD4 naive and CD4 memory were each given three plates, CD8 naive was given two plates, and CD8 memory was given one plate. The study deeply sequenced blood TCR repertoires of five healthy adults to estimate repertoire size and the extent of clonotype sharing between individuals. Different laboratories and diverse techniques were used to prepare libraries and sequence TCR repertoires, to increase sequencing depth and limit assay-specific biases. Each donor's leukapheresis produced roughly between roughly 0.85 and 9.5 billion PBMCs.

Healthy HIV-negative adults with no recently reported acute infections or vaccinations were included as donors. Every donor was a Caucasian adult living in Nashville, Tennessee, USA. CD4+ T cells were enriched through magnetic negative selection, after which naive cells were positively selected on CD45RA and the remaining negative fraction served as the memory subset. After blood collection by leukapheresis, PBMCs were isolated using Ficoll-Histopaque density gradient centrifugation and then cryopreserved in the vapor phase of liquid nitrogen. Purity and quantity of every magnetically sorted T cell population were checked by analytical flow cytometry. Each sorted fraction had its genomic DNA isolated and then quantified by UV absorbance on a Nanodrop 2000c. Using the deep immunoSEQ assay, TCR CDR3 regions were amplified from genomic DNA by multiplex PCR. Extracted genomic DNA from each cell subset was distributed evenly across all wells of several immunoSEQ 96-well plates, and each plate was treated as a replicate. For sorted subsets, each replicate PCR was loaded with 200 ng genomic DNA, equivalent to about 30,000 T cell genomes. The purified libraries were quantified using a Qubit 3.0 fluorometer, sized with a Bioanalyzer 2100, and then quantified again using the KAPA Library Quantification kit. Every immunoSEQ 96-well plate was sequenced on a dedicated single-read 150-cycle Illumina NextSeq 550 flow cell. Processing in the source paper ran as follows. The immunoSEQ output contained only junctional sequences without quality scores, so filtering could not match that applied to full-length reads. Sequences were annotated with PyIR, a Python wrapper for IgBLAST v1.9, and V/J genes and CDR3 were assigned using IMGT germline references. Any read was removed if the V/J assignment was weak (E-value above 1e-6), the CDR3 was missing, or the read contained stop codons, out-of-frame junctions, or ambiguous translated residues. V3J clonotypes were defined by identical inferred V gene, J gene, and CDR3 amino acid sequence. Percentage overlap between repertoires was computed as shared unique clonotypes divided by the size of the smaller repertoire. Richness of each repertoire was evaluated using RTK rarefaction, the Chao1 estimator, and Recon v2.1 estimates of unobserved clonotypes. For all TCRbeta clonotypes obtained by the gDNA method from a few donors, generation probabilities were computed with OLGA. TCRdb took over this immuneACCESS table, retaining in-frame rearrangements with V and J assigned. Such tables are incomplete; in checked studies, under half of the missing clones stem from an unresolved V gene, and the remainder is unexplained. The DNA gave D and trimming, while V, J and clone size come from that table. Recorded for this sample are approximately 620,000 clones; approximately 97% of them occurred a single time. The leading ten clones occupy 0.055% to 0.07% of the sample.

Results and caveats for the whole study, not just this receptor: Naive subsets generally had larger estimated clonotype richness than memory subsets. Clonotypes shared by all four sorted-subset donors showed higher generation probabilities than non-shared clonotypes. Sampling was restricted to blood, and TCR repertoires in tissues likely differ from the TCR repertoires found in blood. Because the study included a small number of donors, the genetic and exposure-history diversity represented was limited. Pairwise subsampling indicated that sequencing depth was expected to affect the degree of clonotype sharing among donors. Rarefaction of sorted-subset datasets indicated incomplete sequencing despite the large sequencing depth. About 4.5% of naive CD4, 3.5% of naive CD8, approximately 2.2% of memory CD4, and approximately 0.4% of memory CD8 clonotypes were shared across several donors.

In regard to this clone: Its cognate antigen has yet to be identified. No much larger clone exists at a distance of one base, and base qualities are not known.

Relative to germline, V is 3 bases shorter and J is 6 bases shorter, with 23 bases between their ends. Counted from cysteine to phenylalanine, this CDR3 has 17 amino acids. Here the CDR3 DNA is all that survives: 51 bases in frame from base 1. CDR1 and CDR2, per the germline V gene, are MGHRA and YSYEKL. The receptor chain draws on TRBV4-1 and TRBJ1-1; 5 matching bases give a weak D call of TRBD1. The TCR was taken from a woman under 40 in good health. Material: naive CD4+ T cells sorted from blood. The cell subset or site label corresponds to: CD45RA+ positively selected. The nucleotide sequence is TGCGCCAGCAGCCATTACCTCCGGGGACCGGGAGGCGCTGAAGCTTTCTTT. This is translated as CASSHYLRGPGGAEAFF.